Presented here are 10 T cell receptor beta chains from one specimen sequenced in a study of blood T cell repertoires in COVID-19. Data came from immunoSEQ multiplex PCR; TCRdb stores just in-frame clones and leaves some out. The sample lists approximately 250,000 clones, around 90% occurring once. The source material was PBMCs or T cells enriched from blood (not recorded which). The source of these receptors is a woman aged 30 to 39 who had recovered from COVID-19.

The chain carries TRBV27 and TRBJ2-2, with TRBD1 as a possible D gene (6 bases). There are 12 residues in the CDR3. V lost 8 bases to trimming and J lost 3 bases, with 7 bases between them. Germline V gives CDR1 MNHEY, CDR2 SMNVEV (reference sequence). The CDR3 loop reads CASRQDTGELFF. Here the CDR3 DNA reads TGTGCCAGCCGACAGGACACCGGGGAGCTGTTTTTT.

The CDR3 bases are TGTGCCACCAGCCTAAGGGGTTCAGCTAACTATGGCTACACCTTC. Amino acids: CATSLRGSANYGYTF. The chain uses TRBV15 and TRBJ1-2, with D tentatively TRBD1 (5 bases). This CDR3 has 15 amino acids. In germline, CDR1 is LNHNV, CDR2 YYDKDF (reference sequence). With 5 bases removed from V and 0 bases from J, the gap between germline ends came to 13 bases.

The chain carries TRBV28 and TRBJ1-1; D possibly corresponds to TRBD1 (6 bases). The CDR3 is 13 amino acids. Germline loops: CDR1 MDHEN, CDR2 SYDVKM. Trimming stripped 6 bases from V and 4 bases from J, with 12 bases between. CDR3: CASRQGFSTEAFF. CDR3 coding DNA: TGTGCCAGCAGACAGGGATTTTCCACTGAAGCTTTCTTT.

The chain uses TRBV29-1 and TRBJ2-3; D is undetermined. The CDR3 has 13 amino acids. Germline V lookup: CDR1 SQVTM, CDR2 ANQGSEA. The V gene lost 3 bases and the J gene lost 3 bases, with 10 bases spanning the gap. CDR3 residues: CSVDRTVTDTQYF. Written as DNA, the CDR3 is TGCAGCGTTGACCGAACGGTGACAGATACGCAGTATTTT.

V gene TRBV9 combines with J gene TRBJ1-1; tentatively, D is TRBD1 (5 bases). The germline CDR1 and CDR2 sequences are SGDLS and YYNGEE. Deletions cut 2 bases from V and 4 bases from J, with 12 bases between. This CDR3 has 14 amino acids. This CDR3 is CASSVGAAVTEAFF. The CDR3 DNA sequence: TGTGCCAGCAGCGTTGGGGCGGCCGTCACTGAAGCTTTCTTT.

In this sample, this clone turned up a few times. V and J are TRBV7-9 and TRBJ1-6; D unresolved. The germline V gene has CDR1 SEHNR and CDR2 FQNEAQ (reference sequence). The CDR3 is 13 amino acids. V shed 2 bases and J shed 12 bases, with 11 bases lying between them. CDR3 nucleotide sequence: TGTGCCAGCAGCTTACTACCGGGAGAACCCCTCCACTTT. Protein sequence: CASSLLPGEPLHF.

The chain carries TRBV5-6 and TRBJ2-5, with D perhaps matching TRBD1 (6 bases). Germline V gives CDR1 SGHDT, CDR2 YYEEEE. The CDR3 is 17 amino acids. V was shortened by 0 bases and J by 2 bases, with 17 bases between the two germline ends. CDR3 DNA: TGTGCCAGCAGCTTGGGTTATGGGGATAGGGGGCAAGAGACCCAGTACTTC. Amino acids: CASSLGYGDRGQETQYF.

The rearrangement joins TRBV19 to TRBJ1-2; D not certain. Germline V gives CDR1 LNHDA, CDR2 SQIVND (reference sequence). V was shortened by 8 bases and J by 2 bases, with 12 bases between the two germline ends. The CDR3 is made up of 13 amino acids. CDR3 sequence (DNA): TGTGCCAGTGCCGAGACGGAGAACTATGGCTACACCTTC. This gives the protein CASAETENYGYTF.

V is TRBV7-6 and J is TRBJ1-1; 9 nucleotides align to TRBD1. Losses at the gene ends were 2 bases for V and 2 bases for J; bases not matched to a gene: 3. The CDR3 consists of 15 residues. CDR1 and CDR2 (germline): SGHVS, FNYEAQ. CDR3 protein: CASSLTQGANTEAFF. The CDR3 nucleotides read TGTGCCAGCAGCTTAACACAGGGGGCCAACACTGAAGCTTTCTTT.

The chain links TRBV5-6 to TRBJ1-5; perhaps TRBD1 as D (5 bases). V lost 0 bases and J lost 4, with 14 bases in between. The germline V gene encodes CDR1 SGHDT and CDR2 YYEEEE. The CDR3 loop spans 16 amino acids. The CDR3 here is CASSLGAGSRNQPQHF. For the CDR3, the DNA is TGTGCCAGCAGCTTGGGGGCAGGGTCTCGTAATCAGCCCCAGCATTTT.